This TCR beta chain was identified during a study of response to subunit inactivated influenza vaccine. This clonotype was seen only a few times. The CDR3 runs 15 residues. The germline V and J ends were trimmed by 0 bases and 3 bases, with 11 bases remaining between them. CDR1 is MNHEY, CDR2 SVGAGI, per germline. TCRdb re-called the RT-PCR reads through MiXCR, storing one row per CDR3 protein. This sample has hundreds of thousands of distinct CDR3 sequences; approximately 15% occur once, and the top ten carry 11%. Sequencing used PBMCs from blood, obtained about 11 days after vaccination. This TCR came from a man aged 45-65 years who received an inactivated influenza vaccine. V gene TRBV6-5 combines with J gene TRBJ1-1; no definite D call. DNA for the CDR3: TGTGCCAGCAGTTACTCGGGTGCGTCGTACACTGAAGCTTTCTTT. As protein: CASSYSGASYTEAFF.